This TCR beta chain was obtained from a study of kidney transplant recipient with SARS-CoV-2 infection. This clonotype was observed at least ten times. TCRdb re-analysed the reads in MiXCR, keeping a single row per CDR3 protein. The repertoire holds under 300,000 distinct CDR3 sequences, with around 26% as singletons. Germline CDR1 reads SGHTA; CDR2 reads FQGNSA. There are 13 residues in the CDR3. Deletions cut 5 bases from V and 0 bases from J, with 7 bases between. The TCR originated in a male patient aged 30 to 40 who had COVID-19 and was a kidney transplant recipient. Some T cells may have come from the graft donor. The chain is built from TRBV7-2 and TRBJ2-5; D not certain. Sample: a blood sample, taken at baseline and between days 110 and 120 from a kidney transplant recipient. Written as DNA, the CDR3 is TGTGCCAGCAGCCATAACTACCAAGAGACCCAGTACTTC. Translation: CASSHNYQETQYF.